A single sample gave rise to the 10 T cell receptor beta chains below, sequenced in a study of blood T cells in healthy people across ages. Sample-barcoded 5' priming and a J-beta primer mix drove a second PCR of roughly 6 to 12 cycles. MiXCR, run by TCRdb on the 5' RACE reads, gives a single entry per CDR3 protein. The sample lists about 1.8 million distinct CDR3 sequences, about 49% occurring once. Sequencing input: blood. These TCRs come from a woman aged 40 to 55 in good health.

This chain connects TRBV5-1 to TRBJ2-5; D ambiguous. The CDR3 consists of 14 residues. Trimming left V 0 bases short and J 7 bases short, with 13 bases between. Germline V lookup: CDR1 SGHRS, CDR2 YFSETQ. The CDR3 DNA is TGCGCCAGCAGCTTGGATCAAGGACCGGGGACCCAGTACTTC. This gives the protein CASSLDQGPGTQYF.

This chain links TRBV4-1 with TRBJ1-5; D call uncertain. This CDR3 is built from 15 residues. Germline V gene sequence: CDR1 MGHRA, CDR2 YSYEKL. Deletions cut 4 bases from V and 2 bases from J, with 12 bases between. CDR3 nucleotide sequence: TGCGCCAGCAGCCCGGCCGGCTTAGGCAATCAGCCCCAGCATTTT. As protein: CASSPAGLGNQPQHF.

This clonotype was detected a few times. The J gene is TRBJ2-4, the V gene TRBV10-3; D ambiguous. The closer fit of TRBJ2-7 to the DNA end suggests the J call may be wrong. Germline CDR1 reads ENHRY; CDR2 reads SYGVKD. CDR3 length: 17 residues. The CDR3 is CAISDTSPPLLSYEQYF. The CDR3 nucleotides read TGTGCCATCAGTGACACTTCACCCCCTCTTCTTTCCTACGAGCAGTACTTC.

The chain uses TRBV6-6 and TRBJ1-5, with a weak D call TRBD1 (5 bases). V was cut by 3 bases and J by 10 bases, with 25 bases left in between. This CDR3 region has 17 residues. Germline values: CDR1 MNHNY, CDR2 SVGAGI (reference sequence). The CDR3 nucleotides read TGTGCCAGCAGTTATTCGAGCAGCCGGGACGGCGGGTTCCCCCAGCATTTT. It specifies CASSYSSSRDGGFPQHF.

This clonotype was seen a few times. The chain's CDR3 is CASSYMGPGEGNEQFF. In nucleotides, the CDR3 is TGTGCCAGCAGTTACATGGGGCCAGGGGAGGGGAATGAGCAGTTCTTC. This sequence joins TRBV28 and TRBJ2-1, with D possibly TRBD2 on 7 matching bases. V gave up 4 bases and J gave up 7 bases, with 20 bases separating them. The CDR3 is 16 residues long. CDR1 is MDHEN and CDR2 is SYDVKM in the germline V gene.

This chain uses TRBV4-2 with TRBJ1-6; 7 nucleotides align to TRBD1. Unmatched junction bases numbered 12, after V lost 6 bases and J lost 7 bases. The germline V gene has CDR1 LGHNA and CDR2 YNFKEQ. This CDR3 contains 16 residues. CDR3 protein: CASRIFGTERNSPLHF. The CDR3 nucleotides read TGTGCCAGCAGAATATTTGGGACAGAAAGAAATTCACCCCTCCACTTT.

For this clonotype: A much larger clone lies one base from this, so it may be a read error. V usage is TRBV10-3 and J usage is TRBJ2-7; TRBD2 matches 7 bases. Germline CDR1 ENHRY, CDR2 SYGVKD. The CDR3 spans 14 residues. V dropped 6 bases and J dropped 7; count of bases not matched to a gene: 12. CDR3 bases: TGTGCCATCAGCCTCGGGGAGGGAAGGAATGAGCAGTACTTC. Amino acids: CAISLGEGRNEQYF.

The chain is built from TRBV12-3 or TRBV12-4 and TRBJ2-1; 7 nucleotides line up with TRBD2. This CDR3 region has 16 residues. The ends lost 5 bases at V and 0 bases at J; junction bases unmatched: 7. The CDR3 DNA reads TGTGCCAGCAGTCCCCAGCGGGGCCCCTCCTACAATGAGCAGTTCTTC. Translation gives CASSPQRGPSYNEQFF.

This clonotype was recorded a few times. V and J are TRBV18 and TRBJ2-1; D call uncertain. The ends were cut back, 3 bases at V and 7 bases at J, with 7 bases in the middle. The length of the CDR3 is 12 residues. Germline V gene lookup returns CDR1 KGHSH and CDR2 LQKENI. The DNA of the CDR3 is TGTGCCAGCTCACCCCACGGGAATGAGCAGTTCTTC. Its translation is CASSPHGNEQFF.

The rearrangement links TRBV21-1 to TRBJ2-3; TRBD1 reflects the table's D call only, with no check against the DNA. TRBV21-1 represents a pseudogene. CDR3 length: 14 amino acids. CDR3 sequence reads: CASSDPGDPDTQYF. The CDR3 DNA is TGTGCCAGCAGCGACCCAGGGGATCCAGATACGCAGTATTTT.